Reported below is one T cell receptor beta chain. The antigen is unknown. The sample comes from a study of graft-versus-host responses after intestinal transplantation. CDR1 and CDR2 (germline): SGHAT, FQDESV (reference sequence). The CDR3 is 15 amino acids. V dropped 4 bases and J dropped 5 bases, with 14 bases sitting between them. Assay: immunoSEQ multiplex PCR; the TCRdb copy retains only in-frame clones and omits some. The sample lists under 150,000 clones; 90% to 95% were seen once. The sequences come from unstimulated CD4+ T cells sorted from spleen or lymph node cells, collected before intestinal transplant. The receptor's source is a human donor who received an intestinal transplant. This chain links TRBV11-1 with TRBJ1-4; possible D gene TRBD1, 5 bases. The CDR3 here is CASSWTGGENEKLFF. The DNA of the CDR3 is TGTGCCAGCAGCTGGACGGGAGGGGAAAATGAAAAACTGTTTTTT. Drawing the rest from reference TRBV11-1 and TRBJ1-4, the complete variable domain is EAEVAQSPRYKITEKSQAVAFWCDPISGHATLYWYRQILGQGPELLVQFQDESVVDDSQLPKDRFSAERLKGVDSTLKIQPAELGDSAMYLCASSWTGGENEKLFFGSGTQLSVL.